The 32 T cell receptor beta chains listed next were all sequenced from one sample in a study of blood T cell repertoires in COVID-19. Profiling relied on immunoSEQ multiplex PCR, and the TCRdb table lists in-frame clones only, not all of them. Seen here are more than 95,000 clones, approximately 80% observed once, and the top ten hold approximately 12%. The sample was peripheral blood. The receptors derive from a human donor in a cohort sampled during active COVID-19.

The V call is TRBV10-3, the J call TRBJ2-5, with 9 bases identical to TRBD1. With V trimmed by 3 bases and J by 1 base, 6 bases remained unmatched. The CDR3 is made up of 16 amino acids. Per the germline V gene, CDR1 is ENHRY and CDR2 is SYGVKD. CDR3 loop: CAISERDRDSQETQYF. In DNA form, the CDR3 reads TGTGCCATCAGTGAAAGGGACAGGGACTCCCAAGAGACCCAGTACTTC.

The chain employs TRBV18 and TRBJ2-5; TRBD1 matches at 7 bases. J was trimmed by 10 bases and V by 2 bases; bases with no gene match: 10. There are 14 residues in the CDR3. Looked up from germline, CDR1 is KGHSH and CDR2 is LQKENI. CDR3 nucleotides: TGTGCCAGCTCACCAAGACAGGGTCCAGGGGTCCAGTACTTC. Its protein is CASSPRQGPGVQYF.

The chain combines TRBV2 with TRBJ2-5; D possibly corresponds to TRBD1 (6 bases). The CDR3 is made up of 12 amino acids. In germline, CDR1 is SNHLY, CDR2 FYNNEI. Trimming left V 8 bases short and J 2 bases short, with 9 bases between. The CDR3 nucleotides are TGTGCCAGCGGACAGAGACAAGAGACCCAGTACTTC. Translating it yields CASGQRQETQYF.

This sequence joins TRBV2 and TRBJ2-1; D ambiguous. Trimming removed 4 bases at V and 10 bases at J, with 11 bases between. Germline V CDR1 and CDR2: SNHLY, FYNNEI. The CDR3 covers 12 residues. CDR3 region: CASSAAAVEQFF. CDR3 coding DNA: TGTGCCAGCAGTGCTGCGGCGGTCGAGCAGTTCTTC. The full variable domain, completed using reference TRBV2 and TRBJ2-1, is EPEVTQTPSHQVTQMGQEVILRCVPISNHLYFYWYRQILGQKVEFLVSFYNNEISEKSEIFDDQFSVERPDGSNFTLKIRSTKLEDSAMYFCASSAAAVEQFFGPGTRLTVL.

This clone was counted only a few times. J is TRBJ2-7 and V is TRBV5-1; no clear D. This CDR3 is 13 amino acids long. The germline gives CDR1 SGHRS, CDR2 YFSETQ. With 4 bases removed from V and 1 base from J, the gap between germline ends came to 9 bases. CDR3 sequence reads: CASSPINSYEQYF. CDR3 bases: TGCGCCAGCAGCCCTATCAATTCCTACGAGCAGTACTTC.

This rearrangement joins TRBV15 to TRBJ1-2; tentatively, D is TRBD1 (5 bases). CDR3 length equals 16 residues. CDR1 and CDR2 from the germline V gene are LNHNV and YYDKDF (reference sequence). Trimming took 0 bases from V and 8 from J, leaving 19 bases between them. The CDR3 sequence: CATSRERDGSFGGYTF. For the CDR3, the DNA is TGTGCCACCAGCAGAGAACGGGACGGGAGCTTCGGGGGCTACACCTTC.

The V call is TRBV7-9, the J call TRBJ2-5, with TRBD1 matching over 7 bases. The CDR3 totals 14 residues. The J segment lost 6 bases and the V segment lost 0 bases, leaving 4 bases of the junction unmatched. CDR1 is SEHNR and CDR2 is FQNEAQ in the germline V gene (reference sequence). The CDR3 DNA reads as TGTGCCAGCAGCTTAGCAGGGGGCTGGAAGACCCAGTACTTC. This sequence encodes CASSLAGGWKTQYF.

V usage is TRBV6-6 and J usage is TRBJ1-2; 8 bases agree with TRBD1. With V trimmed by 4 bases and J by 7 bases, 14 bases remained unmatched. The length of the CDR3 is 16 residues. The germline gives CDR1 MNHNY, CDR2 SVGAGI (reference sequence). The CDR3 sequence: CASSSKTRQGASGYTF. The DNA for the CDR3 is TGTGCCAGCAGTTCCAAAACTAGGCAGGGGGCGAGTGGCTACACCTTC.

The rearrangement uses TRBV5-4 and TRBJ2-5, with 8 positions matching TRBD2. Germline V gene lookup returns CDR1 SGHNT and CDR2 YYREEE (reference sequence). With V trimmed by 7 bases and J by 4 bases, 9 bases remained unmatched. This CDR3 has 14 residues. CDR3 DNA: TGTGCCAGCCGGGCGGGACTAGGGGGAGAGACCCAGTACTTC. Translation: CASRAGLGGETQYF. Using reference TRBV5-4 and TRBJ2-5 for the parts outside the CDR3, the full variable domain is ETGVTQSPTHLIKTRGQQVTLRCSSQSGHNTVSWYQQALGQGPQFIFQYYREEENGRGNFPPRFSGLQFPNYSSELNVNALELDDSALYLCASRAGLGGETQYFGPGTRLLVL.

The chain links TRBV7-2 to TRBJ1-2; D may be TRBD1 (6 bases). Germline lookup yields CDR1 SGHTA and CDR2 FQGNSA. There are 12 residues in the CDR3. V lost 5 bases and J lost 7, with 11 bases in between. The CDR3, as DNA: TGTGCCAGCAGCCGAGGGGGGGTTGGCTACACCTTC. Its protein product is CASSRGGVGYTF.

The CDR3, as DNA: TGCGCCAGCAGCCAAAGTGGGGCAGCGAACACCGGGGAGCTGTTTTTT. Protein product: CASSQSGAANTGELFF. This chain joins TRBV4-1 and TRBJ2-2; D may be TRBD1 (5 bases). Germline CDR1 reads MGHRA; CDR2 reads YSYEKL. V lost 2 bases to trimming and J lost 0 bases, with 10 bases between them. The CDR3 runs 16 residues.

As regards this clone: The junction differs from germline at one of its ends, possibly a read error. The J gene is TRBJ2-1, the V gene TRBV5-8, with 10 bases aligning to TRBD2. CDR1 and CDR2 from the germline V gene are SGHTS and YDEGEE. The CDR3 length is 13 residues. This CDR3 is CASTLTSGLVYFF. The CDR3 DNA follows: TGTGCCAGCACCTTGACTAGCGGGCTCGTTTATTTCTTC.

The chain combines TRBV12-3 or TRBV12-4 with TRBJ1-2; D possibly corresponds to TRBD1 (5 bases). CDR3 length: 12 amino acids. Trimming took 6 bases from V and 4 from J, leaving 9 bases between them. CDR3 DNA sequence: TGTGCCAGCAGATCCGACAGCTATGGCTACACCTTC. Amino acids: CASRSDSYGYTF.

Written as DNA, the CDR3 is TGTGCCAGCAGTTACCTCGGCTATGGCTACACCTTC. It encodes CASSYLGYGYTF. The chain employs TRBV6-2 or TRBV6-3 and TRBJ1-2; D gene ambiguous. The length of the CDR3 is 12 residues. V was shortened by 2 bases and J by 4 bases, with 5 bases between the two germline ends. CDR1 and CDR2 from the germline V gene are MNHEY and SVGEGT.

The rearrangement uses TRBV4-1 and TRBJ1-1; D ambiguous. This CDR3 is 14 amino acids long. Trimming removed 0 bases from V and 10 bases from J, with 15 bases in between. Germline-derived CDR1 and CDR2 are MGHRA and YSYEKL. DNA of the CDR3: TGCGCCAGCAGCCAAGATCAAAGCGGGATGGTAGCTTTCTTT. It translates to CASSQDQSGMVAFF.

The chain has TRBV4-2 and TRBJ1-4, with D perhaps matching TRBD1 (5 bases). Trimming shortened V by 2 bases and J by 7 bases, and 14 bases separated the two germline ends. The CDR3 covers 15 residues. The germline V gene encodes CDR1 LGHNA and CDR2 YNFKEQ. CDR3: CASSQRGTDGEKLFF. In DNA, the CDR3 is TGTGCCAGCAGCCAACGGGGGACTGACGGTGAAAAACTGTTTTTT.

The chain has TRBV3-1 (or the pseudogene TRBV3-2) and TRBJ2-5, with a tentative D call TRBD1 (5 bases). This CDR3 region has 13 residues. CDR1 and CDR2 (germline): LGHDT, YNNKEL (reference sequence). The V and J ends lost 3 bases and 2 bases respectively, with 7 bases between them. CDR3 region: CASSQGLQETQYF. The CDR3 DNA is TGTGCCAGCAGCCAGGGGCTACAAGAGACCCAGTACTTC.

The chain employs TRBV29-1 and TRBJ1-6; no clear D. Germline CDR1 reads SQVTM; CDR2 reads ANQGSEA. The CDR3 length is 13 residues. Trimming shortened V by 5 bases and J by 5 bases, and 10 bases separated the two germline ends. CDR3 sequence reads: CSVTYSHNSPLHF. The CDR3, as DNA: TGCAGCGTTACCTATAGCCATAATTCACCCCTCCACTTT.

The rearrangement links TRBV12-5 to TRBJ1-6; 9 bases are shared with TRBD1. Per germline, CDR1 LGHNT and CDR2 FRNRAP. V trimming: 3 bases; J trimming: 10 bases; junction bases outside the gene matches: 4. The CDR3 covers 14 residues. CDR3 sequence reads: CASGFRTGVSPLHF. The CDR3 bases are TGTGCTAGTGGTTTTCGGACAGGGGTCTCACCCCTCCACTTT.

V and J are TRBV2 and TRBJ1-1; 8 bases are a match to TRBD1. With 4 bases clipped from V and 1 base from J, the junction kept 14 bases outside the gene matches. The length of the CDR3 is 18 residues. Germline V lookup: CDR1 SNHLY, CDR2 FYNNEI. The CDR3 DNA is TGTGCCAGCAGTGCCGGGACAGGTTTGGAAAGGAGGAACACTGAAGCTTTCTTT. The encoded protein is CASSAGTGLERRNTEAFF.

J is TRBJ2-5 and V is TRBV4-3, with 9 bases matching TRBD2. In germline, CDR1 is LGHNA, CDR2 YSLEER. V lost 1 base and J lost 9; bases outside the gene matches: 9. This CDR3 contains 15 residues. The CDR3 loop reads CASSQGLQSGGSQYF. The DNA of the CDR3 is TGCGCCAGCAGCCAAGGCTTACAAAGCGGGGGGTCCCAGTACTTC.

The CDR3 protein is CASSLAVRGRYNEQFF. CDR3 nucleotide sequence: TGTGCCAGCAGCTTAGCGGTCAGGGGGAGGTACAATGAGCAGTTCTTC. The chain uses TRBV7-2 and TRBJ2-1; the D gene is possibly TRBD1 (7 bases). CDR3 length: 16 amino acids. Per germline, CDR1 SGHTA and CDR2 FQGNSA. V lost 0 bases and J 4 bases, leaving 13 bases between the germline ends.

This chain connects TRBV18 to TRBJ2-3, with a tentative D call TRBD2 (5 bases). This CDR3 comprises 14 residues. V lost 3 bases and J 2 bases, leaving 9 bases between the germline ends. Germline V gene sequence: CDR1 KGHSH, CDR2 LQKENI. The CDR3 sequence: CASSPPAVTDTQYF. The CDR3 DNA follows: TGTGCCAGCTCACCCCCAGCGGTCACAGATACGCAGTATTTT.

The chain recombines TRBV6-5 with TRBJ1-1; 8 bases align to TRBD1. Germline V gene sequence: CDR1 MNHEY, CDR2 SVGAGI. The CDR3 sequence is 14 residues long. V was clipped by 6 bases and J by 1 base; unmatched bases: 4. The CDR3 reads CASRSGQANTEAFF. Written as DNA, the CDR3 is TGTGCCAGCAGGTCGGGACAGGCGAACACTGAAGCTTTCTTT.

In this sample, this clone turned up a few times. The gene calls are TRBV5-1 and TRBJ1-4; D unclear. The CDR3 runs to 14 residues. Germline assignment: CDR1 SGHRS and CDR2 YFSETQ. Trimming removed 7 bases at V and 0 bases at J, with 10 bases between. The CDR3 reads CASATSATNEKLFF. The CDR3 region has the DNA TGCGCCAGCGCTACCAGCGCAACTAATGAAAAACTGTTTTTT.

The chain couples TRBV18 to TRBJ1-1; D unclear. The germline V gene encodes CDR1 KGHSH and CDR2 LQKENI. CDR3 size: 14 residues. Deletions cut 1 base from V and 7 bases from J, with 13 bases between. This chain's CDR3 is CASSPLSQVYEAFF. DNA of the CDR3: TGTGCCAGCTCACCACTGTCTCAGGTTTATGAAGCTTTCTTT.

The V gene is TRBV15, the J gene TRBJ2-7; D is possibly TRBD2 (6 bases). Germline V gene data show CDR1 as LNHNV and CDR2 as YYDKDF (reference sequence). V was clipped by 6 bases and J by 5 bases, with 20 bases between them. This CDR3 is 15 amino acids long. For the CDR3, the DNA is TGTGCCACCAGGAACCCGGGACTGGGGACCCACGAGCAGTACTTC. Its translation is CATRNPGLGTHEQYF. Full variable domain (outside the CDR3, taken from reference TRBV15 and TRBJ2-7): DAMVIQNPRYQVTQFGKPVTLSCSQTLNHNVMYWYQQKSSQAPKLLFHYYDKDFNNEADTPDNFQSRRPNTSFCFLDIRSPGLGDTAMYLCATRNPGLGTHEQYFGPGTRLTVT.

The CDR3 region has the DNA TGTGCCAGCAGCTTAATGGCCGGCACAGATACGCAGTATTTT. Amino acids: CASSLMAGTDTQYF. The V gene is TRBV7-9, the J gene TRBJ2-3; D is unclear. CDR3 length equals 14 residues. Germline V gene lookup returns CDR1 SEHNR and CDR2 FQNEAQ (reference sequence). Deletions cut 2 bases from V and 1 base from J, with 7 bases between. Full variable domain (outside the CDR3, taken from reference TRBV7-9 and TRBJ2-3): DTGVSQNPRHKITKRGQNVTFRCDPISEHNRLYWYRQTLGQGPEFLTYFQNEAQLEKSRLLSDRFSAERPKGSFSTLEIQRTEQGDSAMYLCASSLMAGTDTQYFGPGTRLTVL.

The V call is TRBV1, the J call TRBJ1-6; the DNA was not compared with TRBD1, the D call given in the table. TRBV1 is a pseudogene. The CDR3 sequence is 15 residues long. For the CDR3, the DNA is TGCACCAGCAGCCAACCCGCCAGGGTTGTAACACCCCTCCACTTT. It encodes CTSSQPARVVTPLHF.

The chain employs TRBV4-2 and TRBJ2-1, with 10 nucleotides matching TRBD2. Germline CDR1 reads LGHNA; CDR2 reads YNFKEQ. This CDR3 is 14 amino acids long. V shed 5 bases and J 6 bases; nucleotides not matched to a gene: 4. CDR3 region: CASSLSGGANEQFF. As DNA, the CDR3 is TGTGCCAGCAGCTTAAGCGGGGGGGCCAATGAGCAGTTCTTC.

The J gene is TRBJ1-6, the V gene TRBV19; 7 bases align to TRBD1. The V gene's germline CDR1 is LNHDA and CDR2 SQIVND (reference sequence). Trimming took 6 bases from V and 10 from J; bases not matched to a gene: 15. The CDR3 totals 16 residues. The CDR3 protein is CASRVSPVTGNSPLHF. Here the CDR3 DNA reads TGTGCCAGTAGAGTATCACCCGTGACAGGGAACTCACCCCTCCACTTT.

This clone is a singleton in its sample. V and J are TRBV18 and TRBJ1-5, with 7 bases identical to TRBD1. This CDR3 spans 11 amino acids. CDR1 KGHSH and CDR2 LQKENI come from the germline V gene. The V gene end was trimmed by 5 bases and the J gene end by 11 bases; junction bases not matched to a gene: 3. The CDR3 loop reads CASSSQGAQHF. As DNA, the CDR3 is TGTGCCAGCTCAAGCCAGGGGGCCCAGCATTTT.